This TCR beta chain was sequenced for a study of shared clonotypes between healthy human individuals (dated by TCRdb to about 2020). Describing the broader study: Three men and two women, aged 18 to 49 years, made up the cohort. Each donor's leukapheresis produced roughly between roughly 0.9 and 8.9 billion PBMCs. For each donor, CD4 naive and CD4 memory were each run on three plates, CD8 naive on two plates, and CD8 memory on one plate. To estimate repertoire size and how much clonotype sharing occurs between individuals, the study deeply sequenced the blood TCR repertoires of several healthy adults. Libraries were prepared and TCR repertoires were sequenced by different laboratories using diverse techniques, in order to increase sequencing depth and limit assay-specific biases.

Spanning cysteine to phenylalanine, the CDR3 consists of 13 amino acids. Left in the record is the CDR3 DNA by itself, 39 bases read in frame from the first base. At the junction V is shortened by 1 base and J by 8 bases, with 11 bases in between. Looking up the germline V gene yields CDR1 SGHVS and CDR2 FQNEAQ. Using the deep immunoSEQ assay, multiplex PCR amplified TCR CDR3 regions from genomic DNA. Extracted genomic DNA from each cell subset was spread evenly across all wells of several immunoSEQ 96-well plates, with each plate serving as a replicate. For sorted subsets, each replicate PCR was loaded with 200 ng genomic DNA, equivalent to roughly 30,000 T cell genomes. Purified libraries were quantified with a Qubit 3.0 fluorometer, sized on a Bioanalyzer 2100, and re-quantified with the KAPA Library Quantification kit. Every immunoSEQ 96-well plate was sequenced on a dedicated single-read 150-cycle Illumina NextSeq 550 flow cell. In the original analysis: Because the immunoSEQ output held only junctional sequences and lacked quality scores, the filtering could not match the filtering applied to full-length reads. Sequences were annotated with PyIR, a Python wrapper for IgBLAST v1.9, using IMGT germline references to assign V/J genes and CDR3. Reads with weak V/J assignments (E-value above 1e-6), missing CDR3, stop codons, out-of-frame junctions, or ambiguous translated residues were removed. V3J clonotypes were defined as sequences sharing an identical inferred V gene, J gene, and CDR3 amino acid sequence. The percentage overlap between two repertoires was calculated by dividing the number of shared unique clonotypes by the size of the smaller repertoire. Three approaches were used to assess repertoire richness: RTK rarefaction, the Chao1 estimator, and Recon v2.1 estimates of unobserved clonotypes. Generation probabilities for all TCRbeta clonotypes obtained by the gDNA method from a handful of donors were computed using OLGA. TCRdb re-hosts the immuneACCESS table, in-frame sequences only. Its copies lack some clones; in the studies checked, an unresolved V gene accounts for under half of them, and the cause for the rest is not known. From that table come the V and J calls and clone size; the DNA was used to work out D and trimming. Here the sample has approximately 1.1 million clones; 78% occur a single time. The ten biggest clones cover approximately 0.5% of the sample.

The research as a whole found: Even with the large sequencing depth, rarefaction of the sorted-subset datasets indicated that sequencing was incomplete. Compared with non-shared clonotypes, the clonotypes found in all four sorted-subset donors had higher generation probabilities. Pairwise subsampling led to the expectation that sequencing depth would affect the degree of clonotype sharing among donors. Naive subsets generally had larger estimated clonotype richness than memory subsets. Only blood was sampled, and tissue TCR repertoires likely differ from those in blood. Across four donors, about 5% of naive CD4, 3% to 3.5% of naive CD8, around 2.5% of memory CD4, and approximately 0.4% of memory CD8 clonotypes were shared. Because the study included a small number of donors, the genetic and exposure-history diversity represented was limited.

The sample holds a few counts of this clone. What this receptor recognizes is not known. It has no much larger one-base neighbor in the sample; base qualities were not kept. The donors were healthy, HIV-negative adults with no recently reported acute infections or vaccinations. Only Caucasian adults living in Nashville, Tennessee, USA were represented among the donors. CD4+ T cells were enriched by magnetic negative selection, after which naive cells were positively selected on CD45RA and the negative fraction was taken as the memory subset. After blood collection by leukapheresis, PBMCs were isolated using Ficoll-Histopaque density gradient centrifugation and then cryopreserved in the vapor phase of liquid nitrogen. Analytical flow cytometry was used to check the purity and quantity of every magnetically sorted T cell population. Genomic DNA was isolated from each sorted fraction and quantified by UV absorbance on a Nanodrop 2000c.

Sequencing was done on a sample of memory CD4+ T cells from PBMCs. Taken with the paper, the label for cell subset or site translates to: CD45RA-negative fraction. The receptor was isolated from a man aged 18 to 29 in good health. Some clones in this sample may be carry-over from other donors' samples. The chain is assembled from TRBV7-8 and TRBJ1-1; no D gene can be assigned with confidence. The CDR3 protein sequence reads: CASSLGPRMEAFF. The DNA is TGTGCCAGCAGCTTAGGCCCCAGGATGGAAGCTTTCTTT.